Listed below are T cell receptor beta chains from one sample, sequenced in a study of T cell responses to AZD1222 COVID-19 vaccine. TCRdb's copy holds only in-frame clones and misses some; the assay was immunoSEQ multiplex PCR. This sample has 100,000 to 150,000 clones; about nine tenths occur once, and the top ten carry about 6%. The sample consisted of peripheral blood, taken on day 0 of AZD1222 vaccination. Receptor source: an adult in good health. CDR3s include the opening cysteine and the closing phenylalanine or tryptophan. The order of the fields is D gene, CDR3 length, clone size, V gene, J gene, CDR3 DNA, CDR3 protein. A D gene is named only where the DNA matches it firmly. The listing skips clone size in some rows; elsewhere it reads once, few, many or a size class.

d_call: -; cdr3_length: 16; clone_size: -; v_call: TRBV4-1; j_call: TRBJ2-2; cdr3_nt: TGCGCCAGCAGCCAACGGGGACGGGGCCGGACCGGGGAGCTGTTTTTT; cdr3_aa: CASSQRGRGRTGELFF
d_call: TRBD1; cdr3_length: 14; clone_size: -; v_call: TRBV30; j_call: TRBJ1-2; cdr3_nt: TGTGCCTTTTTCCCGGGACAGGGGGGATATGGCTACACCTTC; cdr3_aa: CAFFPGQGGYGYTF
d_call: TRBD1; cdr3_length: 15; clone_size: -; v_call: TRBV6-6; j_call: TRBJ2-1; cdr3_nt: TGTGCCAGCAGCTTGGGACAGTCAGATATTAATGAGCAGTTCTTC; cdr3_aa: CASSLGQSDINEQFF
d_call: -; cdr3_length: 15; clone_size: -; v_call: TRBV30; j_call: TRBJ1-1; cdr3_nt: TGTGCCTGGAGGATGTCGGGACGCATGAACACTGAAGCTTTCTTT; cdr3_aa: CAWRMSGRMNTEAFF
d_call: TRBD1; cdr3_length: 12; clone_size: -; v_call: TRBV12-3/TRBV12-4; j_call: TRBJ1-2; cdr3_nt: TGTGCCAGCAGTTTAGACAGGGGTGGCTACACCTTC; cdr3_aa: CASSLDRGGYTF
d_call: -; cdr3_length: 13; clone_size: -; v_call: TRBV11-2; j_call: TRBJ1-1; cdr3_nt: TGTGCCAGCAGCTTCTTCCGGGGACCTGGGCCTTTCTTT; cdr3_aa: CASSFFRGPGPFF
d_call: -; cdr3_length: 17; clone_size: -; v_call: TRBV30; j_call: TRBJ1-4; cdr3_nt: TGTGCCTGGAACCACCCGGGACGAAGGGAAACTAATGAAAAACTGTTTTTT; cdr3_aa: CAWNHPGRRETNEKLFF
d_call: -; cdr3_length: 11; clone_size: -; v_call: TRBV20-1; j_call: TRBJ1-2; cdr3_nt: TGCAGTGCTAGCACGGACGGGGGCTACACCTTC; cdr3_aa: CSASTDGGYTF
d_call: -; cdr3_length: 15; clone_size: -; v_call: TRBV21-1; j_call: TRBJ2-4; cdr3_nt: TGTGCCAGCAGCCAGGTCACAGTCCAGAAAAACATTCAGTACTTC; cdr3_aa: CASSQVTVQKNIQYF
d_call: -; cdr3_length: 14; clone_size: -; v_call: TRBV19; j_call: TRBJ1-2; cdr3_nt: TGTGCCAGTAGTGCGGACAGTACACACTATGGCTACACCTTC; cdr3_aa: CASSADSTHYGYTF
d_call: -; cdr3_length: 14; clone_size: -; v_call: TRBV19; j_call: TRBJ1-2; cdr3_nt: TGTGCCAGTAGCATGAGGGAGCCATTACGTGGCTACACCTTC; cdr3_aa: CASSMREPLRGYTF
d_call: -; cdr3_length: 14; clone_size: -; v_call: TRBV2; j_call: TRBJ1-2; cdr3_nt: TGTGCCAACCAGGGTTCGCTACAACATAATGGCTACACCTTC; cdr3_aa: CANQGSLQHNGYTF
d_call: -; cdr3_length: 14; clone_size: -; v_call: TRBV10-3; j_call: TRBJ1-2; cdr3_nt: TGTGCCACTACCGCAATGGGAGGTAACTATGGCTACACCTTC; cdr3_aa: CATTAMGGNYGYTF
d_call: TRBD2; cdr3_length: 18; clone_size: -; v_call: TRBV3-1/TRBV3-2; j_call: TRBJ2-2; cdr3_nt: TGTGCCAGCAATTTGCAGCGGCTAGCGGGGGGTTTCGGCGGGGAGCTGTTTTTT; cdr3_aa: CASNLQRLAGGFGGELFF
d_call: -; cdr3_length: 21; clone_size: -; v_call: TRBV21-1; j_call: TRBJ2-3; cdr3_nt: TGTGCCAGCAGCAAAGCGGGGGGACAGGGCACAGACCGCGGCGGCGGAGATACGCAGTATTTT; cdr3_aa: CASSKAGGQGTDRGGGDTQYF
d_call: TRBD2; cdr3_length: 16; clone_size: -; v_call: TRBV5-6; j_call: TRBJ2-1; cdr3_nt: TGTGCCAGCAGCCAACGGACTAGCAGAGATTACAATGAGCAGTTCTTC; cdr3_aa: CASSQRTSRDYNEQFF
d_call: -; cdr3_length: 15; clone_size: -; v_call: TRBV3-1/TRBV3-2; j_call: TRBJ1-3; cdr3_nt: TGTGCCAGCAGCCGGGGTCCTTCCTCTGGAAACACCATATATTTT; cdr3_aa: CASSRGPSSGNTIYF
d_call: -; cdr3_length: 13; clone_size: once; v_call: TRBV12-3/TRBV12-4; j_call: TRBJ1-6; cdr3_nt: TGTGCCAGCAGGGGACAAATTAATTCACCCCTCCACTTT; cdr3_aa: CASRGQINSPLHF
d_call: -; cdr3_length: 14; clone_size: -; v_call: TRBV30; j_call: TRBJ2-5; cdr3_nt: TGTGCCTGGAAGTCGGGGGTTAACGGGGAGACCCAGTACTTC; cdr3_aa: CAWKSGVNGETQYF
d_call: -; cdr3_length: 15; clone_size: -; v_call: TRBV18; j_call: TRBJ1-1; cdr3_nt: TGTGCCAGCTCACTACTAACAGGTCCGAACACTGAAGCTTTCTTT; cdr3_aa: CASSLLTGPNTEAFF
d_call: -; cdr3_length: 15; clone_size: once; v_call: TRBV6-5; j_call: TRBJ1-6; cdr3_nt: TGTGCCAGCAGTTACTCCAGCCAGGGAGGTTCACCCCTCCACTTT; cdr3_aa: CASSYSSQGGSPLHF
d_call: -; cdr3_length: 11; clone_size: -; v_call: TRBV20-1; j_call: TRBJ2-3; cdr3_nt: TGCAGTGCTAGAGATCAAGATACGCAGTATTTT; cdr3_aa: CSARDQDTQYF
d_call: TRBD2; cdr3_length: 14; clone_size: -; v_call: TRBV7-2; j_call: TRBJ2-1; cdr3_nt: TGTGCCAGCAGCCCGACTAGCGGGGCATATGAGCAGTTCTTC; cdr3_aa: CASSPTSGAYEQFF
d_call: -; cdr3_length: 14; clone_size: medium-sized; v_call: TRBV27; j_call: TRBJ2-1; cdr3_nt: TGTGCCAGCAGTTTAGGTGCAGGGGGGAATGAGCAGTTCTTC; cdr3_aa: CASSLGAGGNEQFF
d_call: TRBD1; cdr3_length: 14; clone_size: -; v_call: TRBV7-9; j_call: TRBJ1-4; cdr3_nt: TGTGCCAGCAGCTTACGAACAGGGGGTGAAAAACTGTTTTTT; cdr3_aa: CASSLRTGGEKLFF
d_call: -; cdr3_length: 14; clone_size: -; v_call: TRBV27; j_call: TRBJ2-3; cdr3_nt: TGTGCCAGCAGTCTACGGACAGGCACAGATACGCAGTATTTT; cdr3_aa: CASSLRTGTDTQYF
d_call: TRBD1; cdr3_length: 19; clone_size: -; v_call: TRBV19; j_call: TRBJ2-6; cdr3_nt: TGTGCCAGTAAGAAAAGCGGGACAGGGATAATCCCTGGGGCCAACGTCCTGACTTTC; cdr3_aa: CASKKSGTGIIPGANVLTF
d_call: TRBD1; cdr3_length: 16; clone_size: -; v_call: TRBV18; j_call: TRBJ1-4; cdr3_nt: TGTGCCAGCTCACCGGGACAGGCTGCAACTAATGAAAAACTGTTTTTT; cdr3_aa: CASSPGQAATNEKLFF
d_call: TRBD1; cdr3_length: 15; clone_size: -; v_call: TRBV6-5; j_call: TRBJ1-4; cdr3_nt: TGTGCCAGCAGTTCTACGACAGGGAGTAATGAAAAACTGTTTTTT; cdr3_aa: CASSSTTGSNEKLFF
d_call: -; cdr3_length: 11; clone_size: -; v_call: TRBV29-1; j_call: TRBJ1-2; cdr3_nt: TGCAGCGCCCGGCGGGAGAAGGGCTACACCTTC; cdr3_aa: CSARREKGYTF
d_call: -; cdr3_length: 17; clone_size: -; v_call: TRBV6-4; j_call: TRBJ1-5; cdr3_nt: TGTGCCAGCAGTGACTTTCCGACAGGTCGGCCCAATCAGCCCCAGCATTTT; cdr3_aa: CASSDFPTGRPNQPQHF
d_call: -; cdr3_length: 15; clone_size: -; v_call: TRBV19; j_call: TRBJ2-1; cdr3_nt: TGTGCCAGTAGTACAGGGATGGGAGTCTACAATGAGCAGTTCTTC; cdr3_aa: CASSTGMGVYNEQFF
d_call: TRBD1; cdr3_length: 11; clone_size: -; v_call: TRBV20-1; j_call: TRBJ1-1; cdr3_nt: TGCAGTGCTAGCCAGACAGGGGAAGCTTTCTTT; cdr3_aa: CSASQTGEAFF
d_call: -; cdr3_length: 13; clone_size: -; v_call: TRBV6-5; j_call: TRBJ2-7; cdr3_nt: TGTGCCAGCAACTTAGCGGACACCTACGAGCAGTACTTC; cdr3_aa: CASNLADTYEQYF
d_call: -; cdr3_length: 16; clone_size: -; v_call: TRBV7-3; j_call: TRBJ2-3; cdr3_nt: TGTGCCAGCGCCAGTGGGGGCACTCTGAACACAGATACGCAGTATTTT; cdr3_aa: CASASGGTLNTDTQYF
d_call: -; cdr3_length: 13; clone_size: few; v_call: TRBV6-5; j_call: TRBJ1-3; cdr3_nt: TGTGCCAGCAGTTACTCGACTGGAAACACCATATATTTT; cdr3_aa: CASSYSTGNTIYF
d_call: TRBD1; cdr3_length: 14; clone_size: -; v_call: TRBV6-6; j_call: TRBJ1-1; cdr3_nt: TGTGCCAGCAGAAATCCGCAGGGGGCCGCTGAAGCTTTCTTT; cdr3_aa: CASRNPQGAAEAFF
d_call: -; cdr3_length: 14; clone_size: -; v_call: TRBV19; j_call: TRBJ1-1; cdr3_nt: TGTGCCAGTAGTATAGCGCCAGGGAGGACTGAAGCTTTCTTT; cdr3_aa: CASSIAPGRTEAFF
d_call: -; cdr3_length: 12; clone_size: once; v_call: TRBV18; j_call: TRBJ1-2; cdr3_nt: TGTGCCAGCTCACCGGAAGGAGGGGGCTACACCTTC; cdr3_aa: CASSPEGGGYTF
d_call: -; cdr3_length: 13; clone_size: -; v_call: TRBV12-3/TRBV12-4; j_call: TRBJ2-3; cdr3_nt: TGTGCCAGCAGTTTAATGAGGGGCGATACGCAGTATTTT; cdr3_aa: CASSLMRGDTQYF
d_call: -; cdr3_length: 15; clone_size: -; v_call: TRBV7-2; j_call: TRBJ2-5; cdr3_nt: TGTGCCAGCAGCTTAGGACGGAGCAGTCGTGAGACCCAGTACTTC; cdr3_aa: CASSLGRSSRETQYF
d_call: -; cdr3_length: 16; clone_size: -; v_call: TRBV27; j_call: TRBJ1-4; cdr3_nt: TGTGCCAGCAGTTTTCTGATAGATAGCGGGCGGGAAAAACTGTTTTTT; cdr3_aa: CASSFLIDSGREKLFF
d_call: TRBD2; cdr3_length: 15; clone_size: -; v_call: TRBV7-3; j_call: TRBJ2-5; cdr3_nt: TGTGCCAGCAGCCGATCTAGCGGGGGGTTCGAGACCCAGTACTTC; cdr3_aa: CASSRSSGGFETQYF
d_call: TRBD1; cdr3_length: 16; clone_size: -; v_call: TRBV5-4; j_call: TRBJ1-6; cdr3_nt: TGTGCCAGCAGCCAAACCTCCGGGACAGCTAATTCACCCCTCCACTTT; cdr3_aa: CASSQTSGTANSPLHF
d_call: TRBD1; cdr3_length: 15; clone_size: -; v_call: TRBV10-3; j_call: TRBJ1-1; cdr3_nt: TGTGCCATCAGAGCACAGGGGCCCTCGAACACTGAAGCTTTCTTT; cdr3_aa: CAIRAQGPSNTEAFF
d_call: TRBD1; cdr3_length: 13; clone_size: -; v_call: TRBV30; j_call: TRBJ1-5; cdr3_nt: TGTGCCACCTCCGGGACAGGGAGTCAGCCCCAGCATTTT; cdr3_aa: CATSGTGSQPQHF
d_call: -; cdr3_length: 12; clone_size: -; v_call: TRBV3-1/TRBV3-2; j_call: TRBJ2-3; cdr3_nt: TGTGCCAGCAGCCAAGAGGGAGATACGCAGTATTTT; cdr3_aa: CASSQEGDTQYF
d_call: -; cdr3_length: 14; clone_size: -; v_call: TRBV21-1; j_call: TRBJ1-2; cdr3_nt: TGTGCCAGCAGCAAAGCGGGCGCAGACTATGGCTACACCTTC; cdr3_aa: CASSKAGADYGYTF
d_call: TRBD1; cdr3_length: 17; clone_size: -; v_call: TRBV14; j_call: TRBJ2-6; cdr3_nt: TGTGCCAGCAGCCTAACAGGGGTGCAGGCTGGGGCCAACGTCCTGACTTTC; cdr3_aa: CASSLTGVQAGANVLTF
d_call: -; cdr3_length: 13; clone_size: -; v_call: TRBV2; j_call: TRBJ2-1; cdr3_nt: TGTGCCAGCAGCGAGGTCGGTTCAGGTGAGGAGTTCTTC; cdr3_aa: CASSEVGSGEEFF
d_call: -; cdr3_length: 15; clone_size: -; v_call: TRBV7-9; j_call: TRBJ2-7; cdr3_nt: TGTGCCAGCAGCTTAGACCGGGGGGCAAGAAACGAGCAGTACTTC; cdr3_aa: CASSLDRGARNEQYF
d_call: -; cdr3_length: 12; clone_size: once; v_call: TRBV29-1; j_call: TRBJ1-1; cdr3_nt: TGCAGCGTCCATACAGGGAGCACTGAAGCTTTCTTT; cdr3_aa: CSVHTGSTEAFF
d_call: -; cdr3_length: 14; clone_size: -; v_call: TRBV6-5; j_call: TRBJ2-7; cdr3_nt: TGTGCCAGCACCCCGGGGGGACACCGCTACGAGCAGTACTTC; cdr3_aa: CASTPGGHRYEQYF
d_call: TRBD2; cdr3_length: 16; clone_size: -; v_call: TRBV7-2; j_call: TRBJ2-5; cdr3_nt: TGTGCCAGCAGCTTAGCTCGGGGGGGCCCGGGGGAGACCCAGTACTTC; cdr3_aa: CASSLARGGPGETQYF
d_call: -; cdr3_length: 13; clone_size: many; v_call: TRBV2; j_call: TRBJ1-5; cdr3_nt: TGTGCCAGCACGACAGACAGCAATCAGCCCCAGCATTTT; cdr3_aa: CASTTDSNQPQHF